The TCR beta chain described here comes from a study of blood T cell repertoires in COVID-19. Study details: COVID-19 samples collected from the United States, Italy and Spain covered acute and convalescent phases. T cells, B-cell-depleted T cells, or PBMCs provided the cDNA or gDNA that served as material.

The CDR3 has 15 amino acids. As handled by the study authors: Reference gene primer amplification in the assay estimated nucleated cell counts. Some clones are missing from TCRdb's copy, which holds only in-frame ones; the method was immunoSEQ multiplex PCR. The DNA gave D and trimming, while V, J and clone size come from that table. The sample records under 200,000 clones, about nine tenths being singletons. Material for sequencing was peripheral blood. This chain joins TRBV21-1 and TRBJ2-2; the table's D call of TRBD1 was not tested on the DNA. TRBV21-1 constitutes a pseudogene. The TCR originated in a man aged 50-59 years with acute or convalescent COVID-19. The CDR3 protein is CASSKGPENTGELFF. As DNA, the CDR3 is TGTGCCAGCAGCAAAGGGCCAGAGAACACCGGGGAGCTGTTTTTT.